Listed below are T cell receptor beta chains from one sample, sequenced in a study of blood T cell repertoires in COVID-19. Measured with immunoSEQ multiplex PCR; TCRdb has only the in-frame clones, and not every one. The table includes about 98,000 clones, approximately 89% detected once. The sample taken for sequencing was peripheral blood. These receptors all come from a man aged 45-60 years with acute or convalescent COVID-19. Both conserved end residues are part of each CDR3. Fields, in order: J gene, V gene, clone size, D gene, CDR3 DNA, CDR3 protein. The D gene is left open where the match is weak. Expanded clones get a size class; other rows say once, few or many, or leave the size out.

j_call: TRBJ2-7; v_call: TRBV18; clone_size: NA; d_call: NA; cdr3_nt: TGTGCCAGCTCGCCCGTGGGGGGAGGATTCTCCTACGAGCAGTACTTC; cdr3_aa: CASSPVGGGFSYEQYF
j_call: TRBJ2-1; v_call: TRBV5-4; clone_size: NA; d_call: TRBD2; cdr3_nt: TGTGCCAGCAGCTCCCGAGCGGGAGGGCCGGATGAGCAGTTCTTC; cdr3_aa: CASSSRAGGPDEQFF
j_call: TRBJ1-4; v_call: TRBV27; clone_size: NA; d_call: NA; cdr3_nt: TGTGCCAGCAGTTTATCGGGGGGTACCATCGAAAAACTGTTTTTT; cdr3_aa: CASSLSGGTIEKLFF
j_call: TRBJ2-2; v_call: TRBV30; clone_size: NA; d_call: NA; cdr3_nt: TGTGCCTGGACGGCGAACACCGGGGAGCTGTTTTTT; cdr3_aa: CAWTANTGELFF
j_call: TRBJ2-5; v_call: TRBV4-1; clone_size: NA; d_call: NA; cdr3_nt: TGCGCCAGCAGCCCGGGACTGCCACAAGAGACCCAGTACTTC; cdr3_aa: CASSPGLPQETQYF
j_call: TRBJ2-1; v_call: TRBV15; clone_size: NA; d_call: TRBD2; cdr3_nt: TGTGCCACCAGCAGAGGAGGGCTAGCGGGCCACAATGAGCAGTTCTTC; cdr3_aa: CATSRGGLAGHNEQFF
j_call: TRBJ1-1; v_call: TRBV29-1; clone_size: NA; d_call: TRBD1; cdr3_nt: TGCAGCGCGGGACAGGGGGCTGCTTTCTTT; cdr3_aa: CSAGQGAAFF
j_call: TRBJ2-7; v_call: TRBV7-8; clone_size: NA; d_call: NA; cdr3_nt: TGTGCCAGCAGCTGGGGAGCTACGGGGGAGCAGTACTTC; cdr3_aa: CASSWGATGEQYF
j_call: TRBJ1-2; v_call: TRBV19; clone_size: few; d_call: NA; cdr3_nt: TGTGCCAGCGGGGGTCTCTATGGTGGCTACACCTTC; cdr3_aa: CASGGLYGGYTF
j_call: TRBJ1-3; v_call: TRBV24-1; clone_size: NA; d_call: TRBD1; cdr3_nt: TGTGCCACCAGTGCCAGTGGGACAGGGGCAGGAAACACCATATATTTT; cdr3_aa: CATSASGTGAGNTIYF
j_call: TRBJ1-1; v_call: TRBV6-5; clone_size: NA; d_call: NA; cdr3_nt: TGTGCCAGCAGTTACTCGGGGGGGGCCCTGAACACTGAAGCTTTCTTT; cdr3_aa: CASSYSGGALNTEAFF
j_call: TRBJ2-1; v_call: TRBV7-3; clone_size: NA; d_call: TRBD2; cdr3_nt: TGTGCCAGCAGCTTATCCCCTAGCGGGAGTGTGTATGAGCAGTTCTTC; cdr3_aa: CASSLSPSGSVYEQFF
j_call: TRBJ2-1; v_call: TRBV19; clone_size: NA; d_call: NA; cdr3_nt: TGTGCCAGTAGTATACTACTAGCCAATGAGCAGTTCTTC; cdr3_aa: CASSILLANEQFF
j_call: TRBJ2-5; v_call: TRBV11-3; clone_size: NA; d_call: TRBD2; cdr3_nt: TGTGCCAGCAGCCCGGGACTAGCGGCCCAAGAGACCCAGTACTTC; cdr3_aa: CASSPGLAAQETQYF
j_call: TRBJ2-3; v_call: TRBV6-5; clone_size: NA; d_call: NA; cdr3_nt: TGTGCCAGCAGTCTTGCGGACACAGATACGCAGTATTTT; cdr3_aa: CASSLADTDTQYF
j_call: TRBJ1-5; v_call: TRBV6-1; clone_size: NA; d_call: NA; cdr3_nt: TGTGCCAGCAGTGAAGAAGGGGGTAGGAATCAGCCCCAGCATTTT; cdr3_aa: CASSEEGGRNQPQHF
j_call: TRBJ2-7; v_call: TRBV7-9; clone_size: NA; d_call: TRBD1; cdr3_nt: TGTGCCAGCAGCCAACCATTAGGACAGGGCTCCTACGAGCAGTACTTC; cdr3_aa: CASSQPLGQGSYEQYF
j_call: TRBJ2-1; v_call: TRBV6-2/TRBV6-3; clone_size: NA; d_call: NA; cdr3_nt: TGTGCCAGCAGTTTAGGAGGGACAGTCCTCTTC; cdr3_aa: CASSLGGTVLF
j_call: TRBJ2-1; v_call: TRBV5-1; clone_size: NA; d_call: TRBD1; cdr3_nt: TGCGCCAGCACCCTCTACCCCGGGACAGCACCCAATGAGCAGTTCTTC; cdr3_aa: CASTLYPGTAPNEQFF
j_call: TRBJ2-7; v_call: TRBV21-1; clone_size: NA; d_call: NA; cdr3_nt: TGTGCCAGCAGCGGGAGACAGGGTCAAACCTACGAGCAGTACTTC; cdr3_aa: CASSGRQGQTYEQYF
j_call: TRBJ2-7; v_call: TRBV19; clone_size: NA; d_call: NA; cdr3_nt: TGTGCCAGTAGCCCCATGGGGCAGGGCCTTCAGTACTTC; cdr3_aa: CASSPMGQGLQYF
j_call: TRBJ2-1; v_call: TRBV5-1; clone_size: NA; d_call: TRBD2; cdr3_nt: TGCGCCAGCAGCCCTAGCGGGAGGGGCGCCTCAGGGGAGCAGTTCTTC; cdr3_aa: CASSPSGRGASGEQFF
j_call: TRBJ1-3; v_call: TRBV19; clone_size: once; d_call: NA; cdr3_nt: TGTGCCAGTAGTATGGTCGGGACAAGCTCTGGAAACACCATATATTTT; cdr3_aa: CASSMVGTSSGNTIYF
j_call: TRBJ2-6; v_call: TRBV5-1; clone_size: NA; d_call: NA; cdr3_nt: TGCGCCAGCAGCCTCCTCGGGTCTGGGGCCAACGTCCTGACTTTC; cdr3_aa: CASSLLGSGANVLTF
j_call: TRBJ2-1; v_call: TRBV7-9; clone_size: few; d_call: NA; cdr3_nt: TGTGCCAGCAGCCTCGGACTTCACTACAATGAGCAGTTCTTC; cdr3_aa: CASSLGLHYNEQFF
j_call: TRBJ1-4; v_call: TRBV5-1; clone_size: many; d_call: TRBD1; cdr3_nt: TGCGCCAGCAGCTTGGCCTTGTCAGGGGGCGAGGGTGAAAAACTGTTTTTT; cdr3_aa: CASSLALSGGEGEKLFF